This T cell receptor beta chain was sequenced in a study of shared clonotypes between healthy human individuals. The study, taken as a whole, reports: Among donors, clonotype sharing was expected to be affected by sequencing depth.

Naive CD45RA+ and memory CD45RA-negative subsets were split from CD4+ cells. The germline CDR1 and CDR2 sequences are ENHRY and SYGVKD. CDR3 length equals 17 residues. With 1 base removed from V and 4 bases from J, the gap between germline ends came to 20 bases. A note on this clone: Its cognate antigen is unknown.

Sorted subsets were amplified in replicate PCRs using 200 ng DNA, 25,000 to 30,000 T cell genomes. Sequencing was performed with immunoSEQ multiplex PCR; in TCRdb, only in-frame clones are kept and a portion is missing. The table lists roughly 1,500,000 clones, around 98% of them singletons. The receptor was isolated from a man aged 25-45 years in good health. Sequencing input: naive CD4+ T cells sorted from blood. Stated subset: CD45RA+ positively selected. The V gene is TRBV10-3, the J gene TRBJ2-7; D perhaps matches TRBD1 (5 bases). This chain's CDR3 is CAISELGRRSGAYEQYF. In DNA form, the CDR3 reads TGTGCCATCAGTGAGTTAGGTAGACGGTCTGGGGCTTACGAGCAGTACTTC.